The clone carrying this TCR beta chain has a count of ten or more. The CDR3 has 14 amino acids. The V end was cut by 3 bases, the J end by 5 bases, with 12 bases between. The germline V gene has CDR1 LGHNA and CDR2 YSLEER. This entry comes from a study of tumor and adjacent non-tumor tissue in lung cancer. The library came from three nested PCR rounds adapted from ARM-PCR protocols. MiXCR, run by TCRdb on the multiplex PCR reads, gives a single entry per CDR3 protein. The sample lists approximately 120,000 distinct CDR3 sequences, around 57% occurring once. RNA was extracted from bulk tissue without any cell sorting. Distant lung tissue was collected more than 3 cm away from the tumor edge.

The chain joins TRBV4-3 to TRBJ2-3; D is possibly TRBD1 (6 bases). Sequenced material: distant non-tumor lung tissue. This receptor was obtained from a man aged 60 to 75 with non-small cell lung cancer. In nucleotides, the CDR3 is TGCGCCAGCAGCCAGAGGCCGGGACAAGATACGCAGTATTTT. It translates to CASSQRPGQDTQYF.